This T cell receptor (beta chain) was identified in a study of B cell selection in AIRE deficiency. Study outcomes and limitations: Shorter CDR3s marked shared Treg sequences, biased toward few non-templated insertions. About 30.6% of healthy-donor shared Treg TCRbeta sequences appeared in patient Tconv cells.

CDR1 and CDR2 from the germline V gene are SNHLY and FYNNEI. The V and J ends lost 6 bases and 3 bases respectively, with 11 bases between them. The CDR3 sequence is 13 residues long. Details on this clone: Its target is unknown.

Only in-frame clones appear in the TCRdb table, and some are missing; sequencing was by immunoSEQ multiplex PCR. The table has approximately 22,000 clones, around 90% seen once. Sorted regulatory T cells were CD4-positive, CD25-high and CD127-low or negative. The chain couples TRBV2 to TRBJ1-1; D remains unclear. The receptor's source is a human donor in good health. Sequencing input: CD4+CD25+ Tregs sorted from PBMCs. The CDR3 region is CASRVRGDTEAFF. CDR3 coding DNA: TGTGCCAGCAGGGTCCGGGGTGACACTGAAGCTTTCTTT. The whole variable domain, filled in from reference TRBV2 and TRBJ1-1, reads EPEVTQTPSHQVTQMGQEVILRCVPISNHLYFYWYRQILGQKVEFLVSFYNNEISEKSEIFDDQFSVERPDGSNFTLKIRSTKLEDSAMYFCASRVRGDTEAFFGQGTRLTVV.